This passage covers 32 T cell receptor beta chains from one sample sequenced in a study of T-cell reconstitution after alpha-beta-depleted transplantation in children. The TCRbeta library incorporated unique molecular identifiers. TCRdb analysed the PCR reads with MiXCR anew, one entry per CDR3 protein. The table records fewer than 550,000 distinct CDR3 sequences, 15% to 20% of them present only once. This sample comprised PBMCs, mostly from graft donor cells, obtained 360 days after TCRalphabeta/CD19-depleted stem cell transplant. Source of these receptors: a boy under two years old who had a stem cell transplant for Wiskott-Aldrich syndrome, so the T cells may come from the graft donor.

There are a few counts of this clonotype. The V and J genes are TRBV7-9 and TRBJ2-7; no definite D call. From germline, CDR1 is SEHNR and CDR2 FQNEAQ (reference sequence). CDR3 size: 13 residues. Between the trimmed V and J ends, which lost 5 bases and 2 bases, there was a span of 10 bases. The CDR3 region has the DNA TGTGCCAGCAGCCCCCCAAACACCTACGAGCAGTACTTC. Its translation is CASSPPNTYEQYF.

There are a few counts of this clonotype. V is TRBV7-6 and J is TRBJ2-7, with a weak D call TRBD2 (5 bases). CDR1 SGHVS and CDR2 FNYEAQ come from the germline V gene. The CDR3 consists of 14 residues. Between the trimmed V and J ends, which lost 5 bases and 5 bases, there was a span of 16 bases. DNA for the CDR3: TGTGCCAGCAGCCCTGGTGGGCTAGCCAACGAGCAGTACTTC. Its translation: CASSPGGLANEQYF.

The table lists this clonotype with many counts. The gene calls are TRBV21-1 and TRBJ2-5; TRBD1, the table's D call, lacks a check against the DNA. TRBV21-1 corresponds to a pseudogene. This CDR3 region has 13 residues. The CDR3 region has the DNA TGTGCCAGCAGCAGCAGGGACGGGGAGACCCAGTACTTC. Its protein product is CASSSRDGETQYF.

The chain joins TRBV28 to TRBJ2-4; no firm D call. With 3 bases removed from V and 1 base from J, the gap between germline ends came to 10 bases. This CDR3 has 15 amino acids. The germline V gene encodes CDR1 MDHEN and CDR2 SYDVKM. The CDR3 sequence is CASSFGQSAKNIQYF. DNA of the CDR3: TGTGCCAGCAGTTTCGGCCAGTCGGCCAAAAACATTCAGTACTTC.

This clonotype was picked up a small number of times. The J gene is TRBJ2-2, the V gene TRBV3-1; D might be TRBD2 (5 bases). V lost 2 bases and J lost 4, with 14 bases in between. The germline CDR1 and CDR2 sequences are LGHDT and YNNKEL (reference sequence). CDR3 length: 16 residues. CDR3 coding DNA: TGTGCCAGCAGCCAAAGGGCCGGACTGACCACCGGGGAGCTGTTTTTT. Protein: CASSQRAGLTTGELFF. Full variable domain (missing parts from reference TRBV3-1 and TRBJ2-2): DTAVSQTPKYLVTQMGNDKSIKCEQNLGHDTMYWYKQDSKKFLKIMFSYNNKELIINETVPNRFSPKSPDKAHLNLHINSLELGDSAVYFCASSQRAGLTTGELFFGEGSRLTVL.

The genes are TRBV5-1 and TRBJ2-1; D is perhaps TRBD2 (5 bases). V dropped 0 bases and J dropped 0 bases, with 7 bases sitting between them. Germline lookup yields CDR1 SGHRS and CDR2 YFSETQ. The CDR3 consists of 15 residues. CDR3 sequence: CASSLARVSYNEQFF. CDR3 sequence (DNA): TGCGCCAGCAGCTTGGCGCGGGTCTCCTACAATGAGCAGTTCTTC.

This clonotype has more than one count but fewer than ten. This sequence joins TRBV5-1 and TRBJ2-2; D is possibly TRBD1 (6 bases). CDR3 size: 15 residues. The V end was cut by 2 bases, the J end by 1 base, with 9 bases between. Germline CDR1 reads SGHRS; CDR2 reads YFSETQ. CDR3 coding DNA: TGCGCCAGCAGCTTACAGGGCCGGAACACCGGGGAGCTGTTTTTT. As protein: CASSLQGRNTGELFF.

The chain uses TRBV10-3 and TRBJ2-1; possible D gene TRBD2, 6 bases. CDR1 ENHRY and CDR2 SYGVKD come from the germline V gene. Between the trimmed V and J ends, which lost 4 bases and 6 bases, there was a span of 10 bases. CDR3 length: 13 amino acids. CDR3 DNA: TGTGCCATCAGTGTAGAGGGACTCAATGAGCAGTTCTTC. Its protein product is CAISVEGLNEQFF.

V usage is TRBV6-2 or TRBV6-3 and J usage is TRBJ2-7; D gene unclear. The CDR3 has 13 residues. In germline, CDR1 is MNHEY, CDR2 SVGEGT. Deletions cut 1 base from V and 3 bases from J, with 7 bases between. CDR3 sequence (DNA): TGTGCCAGCAGTTACTTCGCACTCTACGAGCAGTACTTC. Protein sequence: CASSYFALYEQYF.

CDR3 in amino acids: CASSLDKDQETQYF. In DNA, the CDR3 is TGTGCCAGCAGCTTAGATAAGGACCAAGAGACCCAGTACTTC. J is TRBJ2-5 and V is TRBV7-9; D ambiguous. CDR1 is SEHNR and CDR2 is FQNEAQ in the germline V gene (reference sequence). Trimming removed 1 base at V and 0 bases at J, with 6 bases between. The CDR3 runs to 14 residues.

This clonotype was seen more than once but under ten times. The rearrangement joins TRBV5-1 to TRBJ2-5; either TRBD1 or TRBD2 may supply D (6 bases each). CDR3 length equals 13 residues. Germline CDR1 and CDR2: SGHRS and YFSETQ. V lost 6 bases and J lost 2, with 11 bases in between. CDR3: CASTRGQQETQYF. CDR3 nucleotide sequence: TGCGCCAGCACCCGGGGGCAGCAAGAGACCCAGTACTTC.

J is TRBJ2-2 and V is TRBV12-3 or TRBV12-4; no clear D gene. Trimming cost V 7 bases and J 6 bases, with 15 bases left between them. The CDR3 consists of 14 residues. CDR3 loop: CASIETQGAGELFF. CDR3 coding DNA: TGTGCCAGCATTGAGACACAAGGAGCCGGGGAGCTGTTTTTT.

The genes are TRBV2 and TRBJ1-6; D is perhaps TRBD1 (5 bases). Trimming pared 9 bases from V and 9 bases from J, leaving 18 bases between. This CDR3 has 14 residues. From germline, CDR1 is SNHLY and CDR2 FYNNEI. CDR3 nucleotides: TGTGCCAGTTTCACGGGAAGGGGACTTTCACCCCTCCACTTT. Its protein product is CASFTGRGLSPLHF.

This clonotype was seen more than once but under ten times. The gene calls are TRBV2 and TRBJ2-1; D is ambiguous. V lost 7 bases and J lost 2, with 0 bases in between. Germline loops: CDR1 SNHLY, CDR2 FYNNEI. The CDR3 has 10 residues. The CDR3 loop reads CASTYNEQFF. The CDR3, as DNA: TGTGCCAGCACCTACAATGAGCAGTTCTTC.

This clonotype has more than one count but fewer than ten. The rearrangement uses TRBV2 and TRBJ2-7; 8 nucleotides line up with TRBD2. V dropped 1 base and J dropped 3; count of bases not matched to a gene: 8. The germline gives CDR1 SNHLY, CDR2 FYNNEI. This CDR3 has 16 amino acids. DNA of the CDR3: TGTGCCAGCAGTGAAGAGGGTTTAGCGGGAAGCTACGAGCAGTACTTC. Protein product: CASSEEGLAGSYEQYF.

This clonotype has ten or more counts. At one end, the junction sequence differs from germline, possibly due to a read error. J is TRBJ2-7 and V is TRBV12-3 or TRBV12-4; 10 nucleotides agree with TRBD1. The CDR3 totals 14 residues. The CDR3 sequence: CASSLDRGDRGPFF. The CDR3 nucleotides read TGTGCCAGCAGTTTAGACCGGGGCGACAGGGGGCCTTTCTTC.

This clonotype turned up a few times. The rearrangement joins TRBV12-3 or TRBV12-4 to TRBJ2-1; 11 bases are shared with TRBD1. With 5 bases clipped from V and 1 base from J, the junction kept 4 bases outside the gene matches. The CDR3 has 16 residues. The CDR3 protein is CASSAGQGGSYNEQFF. Written as DNA, the CDR3 is TGTGCCAGCAGTGCGGGACAGGGGGGATCCTACAATGAGCAGTTCTTC.

This clonotype was seen many times. The rearrangement links TRBV2 to TRBJ2-5; D might be TRBD2 (6 bases). Germline values: CDR1 SNHLY, CDR2 FYNNEI. Trimming removed 8 bases from V and 0 bases from J, with 16 bases in between. CDR3 length equals 15 residues. CDR3 sequence: CASSWRAGYQETQYF. The CDR3 DNA sequence: TGTGCCAGCTCTTGGAGGGCAGGGTACCAAGAGACCCAGTACTTC.

This clonotype has a handful of counts. The rearrangement links TRBV20-1 to TRBJ2-3; tentatively, D is TRBD2 (6 bases). The CDR3 is 17 amino acids. V lost 6 bases and J 2 bases, leaving 24 bases between the germline ends. Germline V gene sequence: CDR1 DFQATT, CDR2 SNEGSKA (reference sequence). The CDR3 spells CSAENVWLARNTDTQYF. CDR3 nucleotide sequence: TGCAGTGCCGAAAACGTCTGGCTAGCGAGAAACACAGATACGCAGTATTTT.

This clonotype appeared a few times. The chain couples TRBV5-6 to TRBJ2-7; 10 bases line up with TRBD1. This CDR3 contains 15 residues. CDR1 is SGHDT, CDR2 YYEEEE, per germline. Trimming took 4 bases from V and 7 from J; bases not matched to a gene: 11. CDR3 bases: TGTGCCAGCAGCACCCCGGGACAGGGGAACGAGGAGCAGTACTTC. Its translation is CASSTPGQGNEEQYF.

This clonotype was found a few times. The chain carries TRBV28 and TRBJ1-4; D gene ambiguous. The CDR3 extends over 12 amino acids. Germline CDR1 reads MDHEN; CDR2 reads SYDVKM. V gave up 7 bases and J gave up 7 bases, with 10 bases separating them. CDR3 coding DNA: TGTGCCAGCACCCTGAGAGGTGAAAAACTGTTTTTT. Its translation: CASTLRGEKLFF.

The chain employs TRBV18 and TRBJ1-1; D not certain. The V and J ends lost 4 bases and 6 bases respectively, with 9 bases between them. Germline values: CDR1 KGHSH, CDR2 LQKENI. The CDR3 totals 12 residues. CDR3 sequence reads: CASSLQRAEAFF. CDR3 coding DNA: TGTGCCAGCTCACTCCAAAGGGCTGAAGCTTTCTTT.

This clonotype was picked up a small number of times. The DNA of the CDR3 is TGCGCCAGCAGCCTGACAGGGGACGAACTGACCGGGGAGCTGTTTTTT. Amino acids: CASSLTGDELTGELFF. The chain couples TRBV5-1 to TRBJ2-2, with 8 bases aligning to TRBD1. Germline assignment: CDR1 SGHRS and CDR2 YFSETQ. Germline trimming cut 4 bases from V and 5 bases from J; bases unmatched to any gene: 10. The CDR3 covers 16 residues.

This rearrangement joins TRBV25-1 to TRBJ1-4, with D tentatively TRBD1 (6 bases). Germline-derived CDR1 and CDR2 are MGHDK and SYGVNS. This CDR3 is built from 14 residues. V was pared by 4 bases and J by 8 bases, with 14 bases between. The CDR3 DNA is TGTGCCAGCAGTGCATTCGGGACATCCGAAAAACTGTTTTTT. Protein product: CASSAFGTSEKLFF.

This chain connects TRBV7-2 to TRBJ2-7; TRBD2 aligns across 7 bases. There are 14 residues in the CDR3. V gave up 4 bases and J gave up 6 bases; unmatched junction bases: 9. The germline gives CDR1 SGHTA, CDR2 FQGNSA. In DNA, the CDR3 is TGTGCCAGCAGCTCGAGCGGGACCCGCGGCGAGCAGTACTTC. This gives the protein CASSSSGTRGEQYF. The full variable domain, completed using reference TRBV7-2 and TRBJ2-7, is GAGVSQSPSNKVTEKGKDVELRCDPISGHTALYWYRQSLGQGLEFLIYFQGNSAPDKSGLPSDRFSAERTGGSVSTLTIQRTQQEDSAVYLCASSSSGTRGEQYFGPGTRLTVT.

This clonotype was seen many times. The V call is TRBV5-1, the J call TRBJ2-3; D is perhaps TRBD2 (5 bases). Trimming removed 2 bases from V and 1 base from J, with 11 bases in between. Germline-derived CDR1 and CDR2 are SGHRS and YFSETQ. The CDR3 has 15 amino acids. The CDR3: CASSLSGFGTDTQYF. The CDR3 DNA reads TGCGCCAGCAGCTTATCGGGGTTTGGCACAGATACGCAGTATTTT.

This chain uses TRBV11-1 with TRBJ2-3; 13 bases align to TRBD2. With V trimmed by 5 bases and J by 3 bases, 14 bases remained unmatched. Germline lookup yields CDR1 SGHAT and CDR2 FQDESV (reference sequence). This CDR3 spans 19 amino acids. CDR3 DNA sequence: TGTGCCAGCAGCCTCACTAGCGGGAGGGCTCAACTGGTGACAGATACGCAGTATTTT. Translated, it gives CASSLTSGRAQLVTDTQYF.

This clonotype turned up a few times. The CDR3 DNA follows: TGCGCCAGCAGCTCCCGGGAGGGTATGAGTTGGGCCAAAAACATTCAGTACTTC. Encoded protein: CASSSREGMSWAKNIQYF. This rearrangement joins TRBV5-1 to TRBJ2-4; 8 nucleotides match TRBD2. The germline V gene has CDR1 SGHRS and CDR2 YFSETQ. Trimming at V came to 3 bases and at J to 1 base, leaving 12 bases not matched to a gene. CDR3 length equals 18 residues.

This clonotype was picked up a small number of times. The J gene is TRBJ2-2, the V gene TRBV11-3, with a possible D match to TRBD1 (6 bases). Germline lookup yields CDR1 SGHNT and CDR2 YENEEA. V was pared by 5 bases and J by 2 bases, with 15 bases between. The CDR3 is made up of 16 amino acids. The CDR3 reads CASSPVPGVNTGELFF. CDR3 DNA: TGTGCCAGCAGCCCCGTCCCAGGGGTTAACACCGGGGAGCTGTTTTTT.

This clonotype was seen at least ten times. The chain carries TRBV5-6 and TRBJ1-5, with 8 bases that match TRBD1. J lost 2 bases, V lost 5 bases, and 3 bases had no gene match. Per the germline V gene, CDR1 is SGHDT and CDR2 is YYEEEE. The CDR3 contains 14 residues. The CDR3 sequence is CASSSTGGNQPQHF. The DNA of the CDR3 is TGTGCCAGCAGTTCGACAGGGGGCAATCAGCCCCAGCATTTT.

The chain carries TRBV20-1 and TRBJ2-1; D call uncertain. V gave up 1 base and J gave up 7 bases, with 17 bases separating them. The length of the CDR3 is 15 residues. Germline V lookup: CDR1 DFQATT, CDR2 SNEGSKA (reference sequence). The CDR3 spells CSARGGPGIGNEQFF. CDR3 sequence (DNA): TGCAGTGCTAGAGGAGGCCCGGGCATCGGTAATGAGCAGTTCTTC.

This clonotype was picked up a small number of times. The V gene is TRBV12-3 or TRBV12-4, the J gene TRBJ2-2; either TRBD1 or TRBD2 may fit D (6 bases each). The CDR3 has 18 residues. The V gene lost 7 bases and the J gene lost 0 bases, with 21 bases spanning the gap. The chain's CDR3 is CASKGGKPTIPNTGELFF. CDR3 coding DNA: TGTGCCAGCAAAGGGGGGAAACCTACGATTCCGAACACCGGGGAGCTGTTTTTT.